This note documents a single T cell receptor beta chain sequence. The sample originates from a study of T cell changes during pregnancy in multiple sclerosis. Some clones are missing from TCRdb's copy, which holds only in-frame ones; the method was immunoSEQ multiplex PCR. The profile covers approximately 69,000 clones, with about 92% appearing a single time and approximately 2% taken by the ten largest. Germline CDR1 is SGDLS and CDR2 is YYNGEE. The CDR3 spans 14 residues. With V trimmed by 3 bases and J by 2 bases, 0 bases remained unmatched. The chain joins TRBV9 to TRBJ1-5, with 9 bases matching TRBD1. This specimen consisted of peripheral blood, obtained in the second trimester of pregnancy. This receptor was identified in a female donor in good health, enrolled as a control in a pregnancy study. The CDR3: CASSGTGGNQPQHF. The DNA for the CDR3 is TGTGCCAGCAGCGGGACAGGGGGCAATCAGCCCCAGCATTTT.